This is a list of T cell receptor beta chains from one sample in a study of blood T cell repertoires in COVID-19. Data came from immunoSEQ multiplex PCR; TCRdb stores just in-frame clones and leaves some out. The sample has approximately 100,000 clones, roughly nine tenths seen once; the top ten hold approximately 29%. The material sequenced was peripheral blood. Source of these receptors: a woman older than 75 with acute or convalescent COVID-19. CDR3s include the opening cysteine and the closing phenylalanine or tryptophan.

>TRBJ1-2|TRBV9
CASSVGVNYGYTF
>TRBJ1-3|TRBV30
CAWSVGSGHSGNTIYF
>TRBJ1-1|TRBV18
CASSPPGRQGFEAFF
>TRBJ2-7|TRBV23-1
CASSPRQAYEQYF
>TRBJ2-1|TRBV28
CASSRLRGGLYNEQFF
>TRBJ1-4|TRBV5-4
CASSSGTGGPNEKLFF
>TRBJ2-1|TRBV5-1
CASSLSSGTPYNEQFF
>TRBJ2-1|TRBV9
CASSPGTSNEQFF
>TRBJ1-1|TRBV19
CASSIDRGTEAFF
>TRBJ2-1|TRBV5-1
CASSMTGNEQFF
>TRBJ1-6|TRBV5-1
CASSTGTGVSPLHF
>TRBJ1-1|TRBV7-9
CASGLTGGGEAFF
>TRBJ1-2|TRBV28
CASSPLEVREQWHGYTF
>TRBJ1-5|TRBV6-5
CASIDRGLIQPQHF
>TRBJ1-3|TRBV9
CASSVSGDLDFSGNTIYF
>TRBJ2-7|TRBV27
CASSLGTSRVSTYEQYF
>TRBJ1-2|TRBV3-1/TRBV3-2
CASSQRGIYGYTF
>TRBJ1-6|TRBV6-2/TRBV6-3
CASSYSSGAGSPLHF
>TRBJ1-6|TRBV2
CASSEQGPPLHF
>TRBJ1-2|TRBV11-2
CASSTLTGDYGYTF
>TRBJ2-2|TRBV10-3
CAISERRGGTGELFF
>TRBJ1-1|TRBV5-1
CASSFTGTLNTEAFF
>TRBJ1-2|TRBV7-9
CASSLADRGPKGYTF
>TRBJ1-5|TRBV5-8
CASSLEGQINQPQHF
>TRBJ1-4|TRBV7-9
CASSLDGGIGEKLFF
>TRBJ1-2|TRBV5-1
CASSLGTGDIYGYTF
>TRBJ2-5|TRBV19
CATRGVETQYF
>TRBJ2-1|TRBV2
CASSETGYNEQFF
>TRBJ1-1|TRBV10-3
CALRGTNTEAFF
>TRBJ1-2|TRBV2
CASSSGTAYGYTF
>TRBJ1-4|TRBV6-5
CASSLGLAVDEKLFF
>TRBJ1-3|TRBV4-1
CASSQGRDSSGNTIYF
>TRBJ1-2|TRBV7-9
CASSLGTGYGYTF
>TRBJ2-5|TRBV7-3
CASSFRLAGVITGETQYF
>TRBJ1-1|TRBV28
CASSQGLTEAFF
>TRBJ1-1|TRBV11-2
CASSLRGTEAFF
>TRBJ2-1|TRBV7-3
CASSLKGAHYNEQFF
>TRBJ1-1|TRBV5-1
CASSAQGAGNTEAFF
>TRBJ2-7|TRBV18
CASSPGGNEQYF
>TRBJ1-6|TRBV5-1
CASSSGQENSPLHF